These T cell receptor beta chains were read from a single sample in a study of blood T cell repertoires in COVID-19. Only in-frame clones appear in the TCRdb table, and some are missing; sequencing was by immunoSEQ multiplex PCR. The table has hundreds of thousands of clones, about four fifths seen once. Input material: peripheral blood. These receptors were collected from a man older than 75 with acute or convalescent COVID-19. Each CDR3 is given with its conserved first and last residue. Fields, in order: CDR3 length, V gene, CDR3 protein.

cdr3_length: 13; v_call: TRBV6-5; cdr3_aa: CAILAYPTDTQYF
cdr3_length: 12; v_call: TRBV28; cdr3_aa: CASSLGGEPQHF
cdr3_length: 14; v_call: TRBV19; cdr3_aa: CASSRGQVRGEQYF
cdr3_length: 12; v_call: TRBV5-1; cdr3_aa: CASSLDRYEQYF
cdr3_length: 17; v_call: TRBV27; cdr3_aa: CASHGGGLAGASGELFF
cdr3_length: 18; v_call: TRBV5-1; cdr3_aa: CASSLTQLGIGGTGELFF
cdr3_length: 15; v_call: TRBV7-2; cdr3_aa: CASSLARGAYNEQFF
cdr3_length: 15; v_call: TRBV19; cdr3_aa: CASSPRSRSTDTQYF
cdr3_length: 13; v_call: TRBV5-1; cdr3_aa: CASSSDSNSPLHF
cdr3_length: 13; v_call: TRBV11-2; cdr3_aa: CASSLIVDQPQHF
cdr3_length: 16; v_call: TRBV9; cdr3_aa: CASSPSSGTLNGELFF
cdr3_length: 14; v_call: TRBV6-1; cdr3_aa: CASSEGARQEKLFF
cdr3_length: 16; v_call: TRBV18; cdr3_aa: CASSPAFAGGPETQYF
cdr3_length: 13; v_call: TRBV30; cdr3_aa: CAIRDRAAGELFF
cdr3_length: 14; v_call: TRBV3-1/TRBV3-2; cdr3_aa: CASSLRRGGNEQYF
cdr3_length: 14; v_call: TRBV7-8; cdr3_aa: CASSSDSRRNEQFF
cdr3_length: 13; v_call: TRBV9; cdr3_aa: CASSVGADQPQHF
cdr3_length: 15; v_call: TRBV6-1; cdr3_aa: CASSDRGRFTGELFF
cdr3_length: 16; v_call: TRBV5-6; cdr3_aa: CASSLDPLTRHNEQFF
cdr3_length: 16; v_call: TRBV2; cdr3_aa: CASSDLAGLSSYEQYF
cdr3_length: 14; v_call: TRBV28; cdr3_aa: CASSLGGVSGELFF
cdr3_length: 16; v_call: TRBV27; cdr3_aa: CASSLSYRVGYSPLHF
cdr3_length: 15; v_call: TRBV6-5; cdr3_aa: CASTLNRQVYTEAFF
cdr3_length: 15; v_call: TRBV6-5; cdr3_aa: CASSPDRGLLGPQHF
cdr3_length: 16; v_call: TRBV25-1; cdr3_aa: CASSDMTGTGDLEQYF
cdr3_length: 19; v_call: TRBV19; cdr3_aa: CASSKRQPGTGTYNSPLHF
cdr3_length: 14; v_call: TRBV29-1; cdr3_aa: CSVTRQGINYGYTF
cdr3_length: 16; v_call: TRBV3-1/TRBV3-2; cdr3_aa: CASSRGTGFYNEKLFF
cdr3_length: 16; v_call: TRBV5-8; cdr3_aa: CASSPGTDLSTDTQYF
cdr3_length: 15; v_call: TRBV7-9; cdr3_aa: CASSSGLDFTDTQYF
cdr3_length: 15; v_call: TRBV19; cdr3_aa: CASSLQPGSLGEQYF
cdr3_length: 12; v_call: TRBV5-1; cdr3_aa: CASSLRGDTQYF
cdr3_length: 17; v_call: TRBV19; cdr3_aa: CASSARDRAWGGYGYTF
cdr3_length: 14; v_call: TRBV7-2; cdr3_aa: CASSRNDGYYEQYF
cdr3_length: 16; v_call: TRBV4-2; cdr3_aa: CASSQDAGLLTDTQYF
cdr3_length: 12; v_call: TRBV2; cdr3_aa: CASSEGGDTQYF
cdr3_length: 13; v_call: TRBV5-4; cdr3_aa: CASSLSRYNEQFF
cdr3_length: 15; v_call: TRBV4-2; cdr3_aa: CASSQDSGQGGKLFF
cdr3_length: 15; v_call: TRBV5-5; cdr3_aa: CASSWGSGSGNTIYF
cdr3_length: 14; v_call: TRBV5-4; cdr3_aa: CASSFEQGVTEAFF
cdr3_length: 15; v_call: TRBV6-5; cdr3_aa: CASSSPGQMNTEAFF
cdr3_length: 16; v_call: TRBV19; cdr3_aa: CASSMKGGVAKNIQYF
cdr3_length: 14; v_call: TRBV3-1/TRBV3-2; cdr3_aa: CASSTRDWNSEQYF
cdr3_length: 13; v_call: TRBV6-5; cdr3_aa: CASSYSRNQKQYF
cdr3_length: 13; v_call: TRBV29-1; cdr3_aa: CSVNTGGWYEQYF
cdr3_length: 16; v_call: TRBV28; cdr3_aa: CASRPRQGASTGELFF
cdr3_length: 11; v_call: TRBV11-2; cdr3_aa: CASSQAYEQYF
cdr3_length: 13; v_call: TRBV14; cdr3_aa: CASSQFLTGELFF
cdr3_length: 15; v_call: TRBV7-9; cdr3_aa: CASSLQGQLNTEAFF
cdr3_length: 14; v_call: TRBV28; cdr3_aa: CASSLFLGGNIQYF
cdr3_length: 14; v_call: TRBV28; cdr3_aa: CASSLLGRNSPLHF
cdr3_length: 15; v_call: TRBV19; cdr3_aa: CASSALGQGGYGYTF
cdr3_length: 13; v_call: TRBV10-2; cdr3_aa: CASSENSGPEAFF